The TCR beta chain under discussion was sequenced for a study of identical twins. On this clonotype: Its antigen is still unknown.

Study outcomes and limitations: Insertion counts were lower in abundant cord blood beta clonotypes, a trend that memory repertoires did not show. Invariant T cells like MAIT and iNKT could partly confound the zero-insertion analyses.

The CDR3 consists of 15 residues. Germline loops: CDR1 MNHEY, CDR2 SVGEGT. The V gene lost 7 bases and the J gene lost 0 bases, with 13 bases spanning the gap. TCRdb used MiXCR to reprocess the 5' RACE reads, holding one entry per CDR3 protein. The sample has hundreds of thousands of distinct CDR3 sequences, roughly 6% seen once; the top ten hold approximately 2%. This sequence originates from a man between 18 and 29 years old in good health. The chain carries TRBV6-2 or TRBV6-3 and TRBJ1-5, with a weak D call TRBD1 (5 bases). Sequenced material: naive T cells sorted from blood. CDR3 nucleotide sequence: TGTGCCAGCACTAAAGGGGATTATAGCAATCAGCCCCAGCATTTT. It specifies CASTKGDYSNQPQHF.